The 13 T cell receptor beta chains below come from one sample, sequenced in a study of blood T cells in healthy people across ages. It was with a sample-barcoded 5' primer and a J-beta primer mix that a second PCR of about 6 to 12 cycles was run. Each CDR3 protein gets one entry after TCRdb re-called the 5' RACE reads with MiXCR. Of 1.5 million to 2 million distinct CDR3 sequences listed, roughly 30% were seen once; the top ten hold 7.7%. Sequencing was done on a sample of blood. These receptors all stem from a woman aged 25-40 years in good health.

The rearrangement uses TRBV10-3 and TRBJ1-1; a weak D match, TRBD1 (5 bases). Trimming shortened V by 6 bases and J by 1 base, and 9 bases separated the two germline ends. Germline-derived CDR1 and CDR2 are ENHRY and SYGVKD. The CDR3 spans 13 residues. CDR3 DNA sequence: TGTGCCATCAGAAGGCAGGGGAACACTGAAGCTTTCTTT. It is translated as CAIRRQGNTEAFF.

The chain recombines TRBV7-8 with TRBJ2-5, with D possibly called TRBD1 or TRBD2 (5 bases each). Germline CDR1 reads SGHVS; CDR2 reads FQNEAQ. V was pared by 7 bases and J by 11 bases, with 17 bases between. The CDR3 is 12 residues long. The CDR3 sequence is CASNLGRNEQYF. The CDR3 coding sequence is TGTGCCAGCAACCTGGGACGGAATGAGCAGTACTTC. Looking up the rest from reference TRBV7-8 and TRBJ2-5 gives the full variable domain: GAGVSQSPRYKVAKRGQDVALRCDPISGHVSLFWYQQALGQGPEFLTYFQNEAQLDKSGLPSDRFFAERPEGSVSTLKIQRTQQEDSAVYLCASNLGRNEQYFGPGTRLLVL.

V and J are TRBV29-1 and TRBJ1-1; D gene uncertain. The V end was cut by 6 bases, the J end by 10 bases, with 15 bases between. The germline V gene has CDR1 SQVTM and CDR2 ANQGSEA. This CDR3 contains 11 residues. The CDR3 coding sequence is TGCAGCGTCGGTGGGGAATCGGCAGCTTTCTTT. It specifies CSVGGESAAFF.

This clonotype was picked up many times. The chain uses TRBV20-1 and TRBJ2-1, with TRBD2 matching 8 bases. With 6 bases clipped from V and 1 base from J, the junction kept 8 bases outside the gene matches. Germline assignment: CDR1 DFQATT and CDR2 SNEGSKA (reference sequence). The CDR3 loop spans 15 amino acids. CDR3 in DNA: TGCAGTGCGGTAAAGCTAGCGGGTTCCTACAATGAGCAGTTCTTC. This sequence encodes CSAVKLAGSYNEQFF.

The gene calls are TRBV7-2 and TRBJ2-3; perhaps TRBD2 as D (6 bases). There are 16 residues in the CDR3. V gave up 5 bases and J gave up 1 base, with 16 bases separating them. In germline, CDR1 is SGHTA, CDR2 FQGNSA. The CDR3 sequence: CASSDSSESGTDTQYF. The CDR3 DNA sequence: TGTGCCAGCAGCGACTCTAGCGAGAGCGGCACAGATACGCAGTATTTT.

This clonotype was observed a handful of times. The genes are TRBV20-1 and TRBJ2-1; tentatively, D is TRBD1 or TRBD2 (7 bases each). The CDR3 runs 14 residues. V lost 8 bases to trimming and J lost 8 bases, with 22 bases between them. Germline values: CDR1 DFQATT, CDR2 SNEGSKA (reference sequence). In DNA form, the CDR3 reads TGCAGTCCCAGGGGGGGGGAACTAGTGGATGAGCAGTTCTTC. Amino acid sequence: CSPRGGELVDEQFF.

This clonotype was seen only a few times. V and J are TRBV12-3 or TRBV12-4 and TRBJ1-2, with a weak D call TRBD1 (6 bases). The ends were cut back, 6 bases at V and 8 bases at J, with 16 bases in the middle. The CDR3 is made up of 13 amino acids. CDR3 nucleotide sequence: TGTGCCAGCAGGTCCACAGGGACGGCCGGCTACACCTTC. This codes for CASRSTGTAGYTF.

Comment on this clonotype: A single base separates this from a much larger clone, so it may be a read error. V is TRBV7-2 and J is TRBJ2-7; 7 bases fit TRBD1. Germline V gene data show CDR1 as SGHTA and CDR2 as FQGNSA. V was clipped by 4 bases and J by 0 bases; unmatched bases: 3. There are 14 residues in the CDR3. CDR3 nucleotide sequence: TGTGCCAGCAGCTGCCAGGGGGTCTCCTACGAGCAGTACTTC. It yields the protein CASSCQGVSYEQYF. The full variable domain, rest sourced from reference TRBV7-2 and TRBJ2-7, is GAGVSQSPSNKVTEKGKDVELRCDPISGHTALYWYRQSLGQGLEFLIYFQGNSAPDKSGLPSDRFSAERTGGSVSTLTIQRTQQEDSAVYLCASSCQGVSYEQYFGPGTRLTVT.

The table lists this clonotype with a few counts. The CDR3 bases are TGCAGTGCTAGAGGGGGAAGAGGAAGGGGGTCCCAAGAGACCCAGTACTTC. This sequence encodes CSARGGRGRGSQETQYF. The chain uses TRBV20-1 and TRBJ2-5, with a weak D call TRBD1 (6 bases). Germline CDR1 and CDR2: DFQATT and SNEGSKA (reference sequence). The V end was cut by 1 base, the J end by 1 base, with 19 bases between. The CDR3 contains 17 residues.

This clonotype was found once. This chain uses TRBV28 with TRBJ1-5; D might be TRBD1 (6 bases). The V gene's germline CDR1 is MDHEN and CDR2 SYDVKM. The CDR3 consists of 15 residues. Trimming shortened V by 4 bases and J by 0 bases, and 10 bases separated the two germline ends. The CDR3: CASSSQGFSNQPQHF. The CDR3, as DNA: TGTGCCAGCAGTTCCCAGGGGTTTAGCAATCAGCCCCAGCATTTT.

The chain joins TRBV20-1 to TRBJ2-5, with TRBD1 matching 7 bases. The closer fit of TRBJ2-7 to the DNA end suggests the J call may be wrong. This CDR3 spans 13 amino acids. CDR1 and CDR2 (germline): DFQATT, SNEGSKA (reference sequence). Written as DNA, the CDR3 is TGCAGTGCTAGTAGGCTAGGGGGCCACGAGCAGTACTTC. Translating gives CSASRLGGHEQYF.

A few counts support this clonotype. The chain is built from TRBV12-3 or TRBV12-4 and TRBJ2-7, with D hard to call. There are 15 residues in the CDR3. Trimming cost V 6 bases and J 0 bases, with 15 bases left between them. CDR3 DNA: TGTGCCAGCAGCCGCTCCACTGATAGCTCCTACGAGCAGTACTTC. It codes for CASSRSTDSSYEQYF.

Concerning this clonotype itself: One base away lies a much larger clone, so this may be a sequencing read error. The chain links TRBV12-3 or TRBV12-4 to TRBJ1-2; TRBD1 is a possible D gene (5 bases). The CDR3 is made up of 13 amino acids. DNA of the CDR3: TGTGTCAGCGGGGCCGACGGACGATATGGCTACACCTTC. Translating it yields CVSGADGRYGYTF.